The source of this TCR beta chain is a study of response to subunit inactivated influenza vaccine. The CDR3 is 13 residues long. V lost 2 bases to trimming and J lost 1 base, with 2 bases between them. Germline CDR1 KGHDR, CDR2 SFDVKD. This clonotype was recorded many times. MiXCR was run by TCRdb on the RT-PCR reads, yielding one entry per CDR3 protein. The table records almost 600,000 distinct CDR3 sequences, 11% to 15% of them present only once. The TCR was taken from a man aged 45-65 years who received an inactivated influenza vaccine. The V gene is TRBV24-1, the J gene TRBJ1-5; D ambiguous. The specimen comprised PBMCs from blood, sampled about 13 days after vaccination. The CDR3 loop reads CATSDYSNQPQHF. DNA of the CDR3: TGTGCCACCAGTGATTACAGCAATCAGCCCCAGCATTTT.